This TCR beta chain was sequenced for a study of blood T cell repertoires in COVID-19. Turning to the study itself: Specimens from acute and convalescent COVID-19 originated in the United States, Italy and Spain. Sources were T cells, B-cell-depleted T cells, or PBMCs; the material itself was cDNA or gDNA.

Per the study methods: Scientists estimated how many nucleated cells there were by amplifying reference gene primers. Profiling relied on immunoSEQ multiplex PCR, and the TCRdb table lists in-frame clones only, not all of them. That table gives V, J and clone size, and the DNA gave D and trimming. Of roughly 180,000 clones in the sample, 75% to 90% were seen once. The junction had 5 bases not matched to a gene; V was cut back by 4 bases and J by 6 bases. Germline values: CDR1 LGHDT, CDR2 YNNKEL (reference sequence). The CDR3 runs to 13 residues. This receptor was identified in a woman aged 60-75 years with acute or convalescent COVID-19. Sequenced material: peripheral blood. The V and J genes are TRBV3-1 (or the pseudogene TRBV3-2) and TRBJ1-1; 7 positions agree with TRBD1. CDR3 DNA sequence: TGTGCCAGCAGCCCACAGGGGTTGGCTGAAGCTTTCTTT. Translation: CASSPQGLAEAFF.